Sequencing of this TCR beta chain was carried out in a study of blood T cell repertoires in COVID-19. Across the study: Samples came from the United States, Italy and Spain, spanning acute and convalescent COVID-19. T cells, B-cell-depleted T cells, or PBMCs provided the cDNA or gDNA that served as material.

CDR3 length: 14 residues. Germline V gives CDR1 MNHEY, CDR2 SVGAGI. V was clipped by 8 bases and J by 3 bases, with 15 bases between them. Per the original data handling: Using reference gene primer amplification, nucleated cell counts were estimated. The protocol was immunoSEQ multiplex PCR, while the TCRdb copy is restricted to in-frame clones and leaves out a portion. V, J and clone size were drawn from that table, and D and trimming were deduced from the DNA. The sample carries roughly 240,000 clones, almost 85% recorded once. The receptor's source is a woman of 80 years or more with acute or convalescent COVID-19. The material sequenced was peripheral blood. V and J are TRBV6-5 and TRBJ2-3; D perhaps matches TRBD2 (5 bases). Here the CDR3 reads CASRAAPTTDTQYF. CDR3 in DNA: TGTGCCAGCCGAGCGGCCCCAACAACAGATACGCAGTATTTT.